This T cell receptor beta chain came from a study of cytomegalovirus exposure and HLA in healthy donors. Points from the study as a whole: Some 17,000 TCR beta sequences were associated with HLA alleles at 0.05 false discovery rate in a later analysis. Segments of the TCR beta V type were, in most cases, productive about 90% or about 30% of the time in an earlier analysis. Later analysis placed DRB1 highest and HLA-C lowest in TCR association rates, which differed by HLA locus. Sequence variants that were highly shared formed a cluster that was likely a sequencing artifact.

PCR was performed using 60 Vbeta and 13 Jbeta primers. The protocol was immunoSEQ multiplex PCR, while the TCRdb copy is restricted to in-frame clones and leaves out a portion. Its table records approximately 210,000 clones. In germline, CDR1 is WSHSY, CDR2 SAAADI. The CDR3 has 13 amino acids. V lost 6 bases to trimming and J lost 2 bases, with 10 bases between them. As concerns this clone: The antigen is not known.

The chain joins TRBV10-2 to TRBJ1-1; perhaps TRBD1 as D (6 bases). The sequence was obtained from a woman in her 30s in good health and CMV-seropositive. The source material was PBMCs. The CDR3: CASSLDRNTEAFF. CDR3 in DNA: TGCGCCAGCAGCCTGGACAGAAACACTGAAGCTTTCTTT.